Listed below are T cell receptor beta chains from one sample, sequenced in a study of vaccination and CD4 T cells after COVID-19. TCRdb reprocessed the PCR reads with MiXCR, giving one entry per CDR3 protein. The repertoire holds about 10,000 distinct CDR3 sequences, under 35% seen once, with 10% to 15% in the top ten. No antigen is known for these receptors. Sequencing was performed on CD4+ T cells from blood, cultured in vitro. The receptors derive from a human donor in good health. Both conserved end residues are part of each CDR3. Fields, in order: clone size, V gene, D gene, J gene, CDR3 protein, CDR3 DNA. A D gene is named only where the DNA matches it firmly. Some rows mark clone size as missing; the rest say once, few, many or name a class of expanded clone.

>few|TRBV20-1|TRBD1|TRBJ1-1
CSASGTGRGDTEAFF
TGCAGTGCTTCCGGGACAGGGAGGGGGGACACTGAAGCTTTCTTT
>few|TRBV2|.|TRBJ2-7
CASTRAGNEQYF
TGTGCCAGCACTAGGGCAGGGAACGAGCAGTACTTC
>once|TRBV20-1|TRBD2|TRBJ2-7
CSARRGRTSGNPYEQYF
TGCAGTGCTAGAAGGGGGAGGACTAGCGGGAACCCCTACGAGCAGTACTTC
>medium-sized|TRBV7-2|.|TRBJ1-1
CASSYMGVTSTEAFF
TGTGCCAGCAGCTATATGGGGGTCACTTCCACTGAAGCTTTCTTT
>few|TRBV7-2|.|TRBJ2-3
CASSLAPVRSDTQYF
TGTGCCAGCAGCTTAGCCCCCGTTCGGTCCGATACGCAGTATTTT
>.|TRBV7-2|TRBD1|TRBJ2-4
CASSLGSGGQAKNIQYF
TGTGCCAGCAGCTTAGGGTCAGGGGGTCAGGCCAAAAACATTCAGTACTTC
>.|TRBV7-3|.|TRBJ1-1
CASSLNPGPIEAFF
TGTGCCAGCAGCTTAAACCCAGGTCCAATTGAAGCTTTCTTT
>few|TRBV6-1|TRBD2|TRBJ2-7
CASRYSGRPGYEQYF
TGTGCCAGCAGATATAGCGGGAGGCCTGGCTACGAGCAGTACTTC
>few|TRBV15|TRBD2|TRBJ2-2
CATSRDLTSYEELFF
TGTGCCACCAGCAGAGATCTGACTAGCTACGAGGAGCTGTTTTTT
>few|TRBV11-3|.|TRBJ2-1
CASSTRGQGPFF
TGTGCCAGCAGCACCCGAGGTCAGGGTCCATTCTTC
>few|TRBV30|TRBD2|TRBJ2-7
CAWSQPPRLAATYEQYF
TGTGCCTGGAGCCAACCCCCCCGACTAGCGGCAACCTACGAGCAGTACTTC
>.|TRBV28|TRBD2|TRBJ2-3
CASSLASGSPDTQYF
TGTGCCAGCAGTTTAGCTAGCGGGAGTCCAGATACGCAGTATTTT
>.|TRBV15|.|TRBJ2-4
CATSDGVAKNIQYF
TGTGCCACCAGCGACGGGGTAGCCAAAAACATTCAGTACTTC
>few|TRBV20-1|TRBD1|TRBJ2-7
CSASQGASYEQYF
TGCAGTGCTAGCCAGGGGGCTTCCTACGAGCAGTACTTC
>few|TRBV7-6|.|TRBJ2-7
CASSSGTSYEQYF
TGTGCCAGCAGCTCCGGGACCAGCTACGAGCAGTACTTC
>few|TRBV24-1|.|TRBJ2-1
CATSGQYNEQFF
TGTGCCACTAGCGGCCAATACAATGAGCAGTTCTTC
>.|TRBV7-3|TRBD2|TRBJ2-1
CASSPQGREFYNEQFF
TGTGCCAGCAGCCCCCAAGGGCGGGAGTTCTACAATGAGCAGTTCTTC
>few|TRBV11-2|.|TRBJ1-6
CASSLGPLRNSPLHF
TGTGCCAGCAGCTTAGGCCCCCTTAGGAATTCACCCCTCCACTTT
>.|TRBV19|TRBD1|TRBJ1-5
CASSRGTGENQPQHF
TGTGCCAGTAGTCGCGGGACAGGGGAAAATCAGCCCCAGCATTTT
>.|TRBV25-1|TRBD2|TRBJ2-3
CASSELGGDTQYF
TGTGCCAGCAGTGAACTGGGGGGGGATACGCAGTATTTT
>few|TRBV24-1|.|TRBJ2-7
CATSDFKGSSYEQYF
TGTGCCACCAGTGATTTCAAAGGGAGCTCCTACGAGCAGTACTTC
>.|TRBV28|.|TRBJ2-1
CASSFSGTRRSYNEQFF
TGTGCCAGCAGTTTTTCCGGGACCCGGAGGTCCTACAATGAGCAGTTCTTC
>.|TRBV7-8|.|TRBJ2-2
CASSLNRGGTGELFF
TGTGCCAGCAGCCTTAACAGGGGAGGAACCGGGGAGCTGTTTTTT
>medium-sized|TRBV20-1|.|TRBJ2-2
CSARRHTGELFF
TGCAGTGCCAGGCGTCACACCGGGGAGCTGTTTTTT
>medium-sized|TRBV5-4|TRBD1|TRBJ1-2
CASSSDWTGKTNYGYTF
TGTGCCAGCAGCTCGGATTGGACAGGAAAAACTAACTATGGCTACACCTTC
>few|TRBV2|.|TRBJ2-7
CASSGGYPYEQYF
TGTGCCAGCAGCGGCGGATATCCCTACGAGCAGTACTTC
>.|TRBV29-1|.|TRBJ2-7
CSVTGVGRGEQYF
TGCAGCGTAACAGGGGTGGGGAGGGGCGAGCAGTACTTC
>few|TRBV7-8|TRBD1|TRBJ1-1
CASSHRDRGPYTEAFF
TGTGCCAGCAGCCACCGAGACAGGGGGCCTTACACTGAAGCTTTCTTT
>.|TRBV20-1|.|TRBJ2-3
CSASSSTDTQYF
TGCAGTGCGAGCTCTAGCACAGATACGCAGTATTTT
>.|TRBV20-1|.|TRBJ2-5
CSARRYQREETQYF
TGCAGTGCCCGTCGGTACCAGCGAGAAGAGACCCAGTACTTC
>.|TRBV11-3|TRBD2|TRBJ2-2
CASSLVGLAGATGELFF
TGTGCCAGCAGCTTAGTAGGACTAGCGGGAGCAACCGGGGAGCTGTTTTTT
>.|TRBV6-2/TRBV6-3|TRBD2|TRBJ2-3
CASSFDHRLAGDTDTQYF
TGTGCCAGCAGTTTTGATCATAGACTAGCGGGAGACACAGATACGCAGTATTTT
>.|TRBV14|TRBD1|TRBJ2-7
CASSQVGWTGASYEQYF
TGTGCCAGCAGCCAAGTGGGATGGACAGGGGCGTCCTACGAGCAGTACTTC
>few|TRBV20-1|.|TRBJ2-3
CSAPVSTDTQYF
TGCAGTGCCCCAGTTAGCACAGATACGCAGTATTTT
>.|TRBV28|.|TRBJ1-2
CASVSGVGRSRNYGYTF
TGTGCCAGTGTTTCTGGAGTGGGGCGATCCCGTAACTATGGCTACACCTTC